A selection of T cell receptor beta chains follows, all from one sample in a study of T cells in Graves' hyperthyroidism and ophthalmopathy. Via MiXCR, TCRdb re-called the multiplex PCR reads, giving one row per CDR3 protein. This sample carries about 610,000 distinct CDR3 sequences, more than 15% of them seen once, and the ten largest clones take roughly 3.4%. Sequenced: blood. These receptor sequences come from a woman aged 40 to 50 with Graves' ophthalmopathy. Both conserved end residues are part of each CDR3.

v_gene,j_gene,CDR3aa
TRBV29-1,TRBJ1-1,CSVQELGGVNTEAFF
TRBV11-2,TRBJ1-1,CASSPRQSHTEAFF
TRBV27,TRBJ2-1,CASSSGVSSYNEQFF
TRBV3-1,TRBJ1-2,CASSLTPRGSLGYTF
TRBV7-3,TRBJ2-1,CASSSGGAFNEQFF
TRBV5-5,TRBJ2-2,CASSLVASGELFF
TRBV15,TRBJ1-6,CATSRGEGSPLHF
TRBV11-3,TRBJ1-6,CASSRQGLNSPLHF
TRBV20-1,TRBJ2-4,CSAPTQAGTLAKNIQYF
TRBV30,TRBJ2-2,CAWRGLGYTGELFF
TRBV24-1,TRBJ2-2,CATSDSGHTFRELFF
TRBV28,TRBJ2-7,CASSPPGPRGYEQYF
TRBV5-1,TRBJ2-7,CASSLASGATYYEQYF
TRBV20-1,TRBJ1-5,CSVRGQGFQPQHF
TRBV4-2,TRBJ2-7,CASSQGGGAVDEQYF
TRBV20-1,TRBJ1-2,CSASGWDRGLVYTF
TRBV20-1,TRBJ1-1,CSARDITSGAEAFF
TRBV6-2/TRBV6-3,TRBJ2-1,CAIRAFPYNEQFF
TRBV5-1,TRBJ2-1,CASSLSGTEYNEQFF
TRBV19,TRBJ1-1,CASSIRDRGRSVYSMNTEAFF
TRBV4-1,TRBJ2-5,CASSQEAQETQYF
TRBV30,TRBJ1-3,CAWAAGYTNTIYF
TRBV10-3,TRBJ2-1,CAIKGDYQYNEQFF
TRBV7-9,TRBJ2-7,CASSLGAGTSYEQYF
TRBV5-5,TRBJ2-3,CASIQSGRLAAKAQYF
TRBV5-5,TRBJ2-1,CASSLTPGASGTYNEQFF
TRBV7-9,TRBJ1-5,CASSFSRTGANQPQHF
TRBV18,TRBJ2-1,CASSPIQGVDNEQFF
TRBV13,TRBJ1-2,CASSLYTENYGYTF
TRBV6-4,TRBJ2-1,CASSDPIGQGYNEQFF
TRBV18,TRBJ1-1,CASSPNQGNTEAFF
TRBV3-1,TRBJ2-7,CASSHRGVYEQYF
TRBV6-1,TRBJ1-2,CASSEYLRLGYTF
TRBV7-9,TRBJ2-7,CASSSFGALATYEQYF
TRBV5-6,TRBJ1-6,CASSSRTFLTPLHF
TRBV5-1,TRBJ2-2,CASSLRAGGLRNTGELFF
TRBV7-2,TRBJ2-1,CASSLVGTSGYNEQFF
TRBV7-8,TRBJ2-5,CASSRTRTGGRETQYF
TRBV24-1,TRBJ2-3,CATSDFGPDTQYF
TRBV7-9,TRBJ2-1,CASSLGGARSAHEQFF
TRBV7-8,TRBJ2-3,CASSLALAESTDTQYF
TRBV5-1,TRBJ1-4,CASSRDGTTNEKLFF
TRBV14,TRBJ1-1,CASSRFMNTEAFF
TRBV29-1,TRBJ1-1,CSVEDSSKNTEAFF
TRBV6-5,TRBJ2-1,CASSYSWGSGSYNEQFF
TRBV12-3/TRBV12-4,TRBJ2-1,CASKPTANSYNEQFF
TRBV5-1,TRBJ2-5,CASSSGQTSGRIQETQYF
TRBV6-1,TRBJ2-2,CASSSGTGSGELFF
TRBV28,TRBJ1-2,CASSLTGTGRVNYGYTF
TRBV9,TRBJ2-1,CASSVEGLPNYNEQFF
TRBV29-1,TRBJ2-1,CSVVLMGGSSYNEQFF
TRBV11-2,TRBJ2-1,CASSQDWPPNEQFF
TRBV2,TRBJ2-7,CASSRQGSSPEQYF
TRBV28,TRBJ1-5,CASSLIGWSSNQPQHF
TRBV6-1,TRBJ2-7,CASSFVVGEQYF
TRBV4-2,TRBJ2-7,CASSQGTSGGAYEQYF
TRBV12-3/TRBV12-4,TRBJ2-7,CASNPSGRAYEQYF
TRBV3-1,TRBJ1-2,CASSQFSGQGPNYGYTF
TRBV10-3,TRBJ2-7,CAISDPGRYYEQYF